Listed below are T cell receptor beta chains from one sample, sequenced in a study of shared clonotypes between healthy human individuals. Generated by immunoSEQ multiplex PCR, the TCRdb table keeps only in-frame clones and is missing some. Among about 1 million clones, about three quarters were seen once, and the ten largest hold 1.4%. Sequenced: memory CD4+ T cells sorted from blood. The receptors come from a man between 18 and 29 years old in good health. Each CDR3 is given with its conserved first and last residue. A D gene is named only where the DNA matches it firmly. Clone size, where shown, is once, few, many, or a class for clones that have expanded.

>TRBD1|once|TRBJ1-1|TRBV5-1
TGCGCCAGCAGCCCCCTAACGACAGGGTCGGGGGCTGAAGCTTTCTTT
CASSPLTTGSGAEAFF
>TRBD2|NA|TRBJ2-1|TRBV2
TGTGCCAGCAGCTCCGGGACTAGCGGGAAGCTAGGTGAGCAGTTCTTC
CASSSGTSGKLGEQFF
>NA|NA|TRBJ2-5|TRBV30
TGTGCCTGGAGCAAGACCCAAGAGACCCAGTACTTC
CAWSKTQETQYF
>NA|NA|TRBJ2-2|TRBV2
TGTGCCAGCAGTGAAGAAAGGGGCCTGAACACCGGGGAGCTGTTTTTT
CASSEERGLNTGELFF
>NA|NA|TRBJ2-5|TRBV5-1
TGCGCCAGCAGCGTGGACATGGGGCAAGAGACCCAGTACTTC
CASSVDMGQETQYF
>NA|NA|TRBJ2-3|TRBV2
TGTGCCAGCAGTGTCCCCCCAGATACGCAGTATTTT
CASSVPPDTQYF
>TRBD1|NA|TRBJ1-6|TRBV10-1
TGCTCAGGGGGACAGGGATGTTCACCCCTCCACTTT
CSGGQGCSPLHF
>TRBD2|NA|TRBJ2-5|TRBV6-1
TGTGCCAGCAGTAATAGCGGGGGGGCTATCGAGACCCAGTACTTC
CASSNSGGAIETQYF
>TRBD1|NA|TRBJ2-7|TRBV18
TGTGCCAGCTCACCGGGACAGACCGTAATATCCGAGCAGTACTTC
CASSPGQTVISEQYF
>TRBD1|NA|TRBJ2-5|TRBV5-1
TGCGCCAGCAGCCCGACTTATGGGACAGGGGGTCAAGAGACCCAGTACTTC
CASSPTYGTGGQETQYF
>NA|NA|TRBJ2-7|TRBV6-1
TGTGCCAGCAGGACGGGGTCCTCCTCCTACGAGCAGTACTTC
CASRTGSSSYEQYF
>NA|few|TRBJ2-3|TRBV6-5
TGTGCCAGCAGGGTGCTAACGACGCAGTATTTT
CASRVLTTQYF
>NA|NA|TRBJ2-1|TRBV27
TGTGCCAGCAGTCCCCCCCCCTACAATGAGCAGTTCTTC
CASSPPPYNEQFF
>NA|NA|TRBJ2-7|TRBV4-3
TGCGCCAGCAGCCAGAGTAGCACGTCCCCCCGCGAGCAGTACTTC
CASSQSSTSPREQYF
>NA|NA|TRBJ1-1|TRBV5-1
TGCGCCAGCAGCTTTGGGGGAATAAAGAACACTGAAGCTTTCTTT
CASSFGGIKNTEAFF
>NA|few|TRBJ1-1|TRBV7-8
TGTGCCAGCAGCCCCCGGGTCACTGAAGCTTTCTTT
CASSPRVTEAFF
>TRBD2|once|TRBJ2-7|TRBV10-3
TGTGCCATATCCACGGGTACGGGGGAGGGCTACGAGCAGTACTTC
CAISTGTGEGYEQYF
>NA|NA|TRBJ1-5|TRBV6-1
TGTGCCAACAGTGAGACGCACCTCAATCAGCCCCAGCATTTT
CANSETHLNQPQHF
>TRBD2|few|TRBJ2-5|TRBV7-9
TGTGCCAGCAGCCTTCGGTTGACTAGCGAAGAGACCCAGTACTTC
CASSLRLTSEETQYF
>NA|few|TRBJ1-3|TRBV10-3
TGTGCCATCAGTGAGTCGACTGGAAACACCATATATTTT
CAISESTGNTIYF
>TRBD1|NA|TRBJ2-7|TRBV5-1
TGCGCCAGCAGCTTAGGACAGGCCGTAGGATACGAGCAGTACTTC
CASSLGQAVGYEQYF
>NA|few|TRBJ1-4|TRBV6-1
TGTGCCAGCAGTGAATTGCAGAATGAAAAACTGTTTTTT
CASSELQNEKLFF
>NA|NA|TRBJ2-5|TRBV7-2
TGTGCCAGCAGCCCGGAAATTGCGGAGACCCAGTACTTC
CASSPEIAETQYF
>TRBD1|NA|TRBJ2-5|TRBV18
TGTGCCAGCTCGGGACAGGGTGAGACCCAGTACTTC
CASSGQGETQYF
>NA|NA|TRBJ1-3|TRBV1
TGCACCAGCAGCCAAGTACGGCAGAGACCCTCTGGAAACACCATATATTTT
CTSSQVRQRPSGNTIYF
>NA|once|TRBJ1-3|TRBV18
TGTGCCAGCTCGCCGGGACGCTCTGGAAACACCATATATTTT
CASSPGRSGNTIYF
>TRBD1|NA|TRBJ2-7|TRBV6-5
TGTGCCAGCAGTAGACGGGACAGGGGAATGTACGAGCAGTACTTC
CASSRRDRGMYEQYF
>TRBD2|NA|TRBJ2-1|TRBV5-1
TGCGCCAGCAGCCTCGGGACTAGCGCCGTCCGCGGGCAGTTCTTC
CASSLGTSAVRGQFF
>NA|few|TRBJ1-2|TRBV5-4
TGTGCCAGCAGCTCGCCCGGGACGGTCTATGGCTACACCTTC
CASSSPGTVYGYTF
>NA|NA|TRBJ2-1|TRBV10-1
TGCGCCAGCAGTTCGACGGGTAACAATGAGCAGTTCTTC
CASSSTGNNEQFF
>NA|NA|TRBJ1-2|TRBV11-2
TGTGCCAGCAGCTTAGATCCCTCCTCGGGTGGCTACACCTTC
CASSLDPSSGGYTF
>NA|NA|TRBJ2-5|TRBV18
TGTGCCAGCTCAACGGGGGTTTGGGAGACCCAGTACTTC
CASSTGVWETQYF
>TRBD2|few|TRBJ2-7|TRBV28
TGTGCCAGCAGTCCGCCTAGCGGGACCTACGAGCAGTACTTC
CASSPPSGTYEQYF
>NA|NA|TRBJ2-5|TRBV5-1
TGCGCCAGCAGCTCGGGGGGGACAGGCAAAGGGACCCAGTACTTC
CASSSGGTGKGTQYF
>NA|NA|TRBJ1-2|TRBV27
TGTGCCAGCAGTTTGTTTCGAAACTATGGCTACACCTTC
CASSLFRNYGYTF
>NA|few|TRBJ2-2|TRBV30
TGTGCCTGGAATTATAACACCGGGGAGCTGTTTTTT
CAWNYNTGELFF
>NA|NA|TRBJ2-7|TRBV25-1
TGTGCCAGCAGTGACAGTCCCCACGAGCAGTACTTC
CASSDSPHEQYF
>NA|few|TRBJ1-4|TRBV29-1
TGCAGCGTGAGGCCCGGTGAAAAACTGTTTTTT
CSVRPGEKLFF
>TRBD1|NA|TRBJ2-7|TRBV27
TGTGCCAGCAGCCTTAAGACGACAGGGACCTACGAGCAGTACTTC
CASSLKTTGTYEQYF
>NA|NA|TRBJ2-3|TRBV6-1
TGTGCCAGCAGTGTTCAGGGGCTCACAGATACGCAGTATTTT
CASSVQGLTDTQYF
>NA|NA|TRBJ1-3|TRBV18
TGTGCCAGCTCACCGCCCGCCAGTGGAAACACCATATATTTT
CASSPPASGNTIYF
>TRBD2|few|TRBJ2-5|TRBV11-2
TGTGCCAGCAGCTTAGTTCCTAGCGGAGAGACCCAGTACTTC
CASSLVPSGETQYF
>TRBD2|NA|TRBJ2-7|TRBV5-4
TGTGCCAGCAGCCGGACTAGCGGGAGCTCTAGCGAGCAGTACTTC
CASSRTSGSSSEQYF
>TRBD1|NA|TRBJ1-4|TRBV19
TGTGCCAGTAGTACCGGGACAGGGAATAATGAAAAACTGTTTTTT
CASSTGTGNNEKLFF
>NA|NA|TRBJ2-5|TRBV5-4
TGTGCCAGCAGCGGAAGGACTGCTCAAGAGACCCAGTACTTC
CASSGRTAQETQYF
>NA|NA|TRBJ2-3|TRBV30
TGTGCCTGGAGTGTACAGGGTGCAGATACGCAGTATTTT
CAWSVQGADTQYF
>NA|NA|TRBJ2-7|TRBV7-6
TGTGCCAGCAGCTTAGCTCCGGCCGAGCAGTACTTC
CASSLAPAEQYF
>NA|NA|TRBJ2-5|TRBV5-1
TGCGCCAGCAGCTTCCGGGACACTCAAGAGACCCAGTACTTC
CASSFRDTQETQYF
>TRBD2|NA|TRBJ2-3|TRBV6-6
TGTGCCAGCAGTCAACTAGCGGCCACAGATACGCAGTATTTT
CASSQLAATDTQYF
>NA|NA|TRBJ2-3|TRBV6-5
TGTGCCAGCAGTCCAGACGCAAGCACAGATACGCAGTATTTT
CASSPDASTDTQYF
>NA|NA|TRBJ1-5|TRBV6-5
TGTGCCAGCAGTAGCGGAGACAATCAGCCCCAGCATTTT
CASSSGDNQPQHF
>NA|once|TRBJ1-5|TRBV19
TGTGCCAGTAGTTATCTGGACAGCTACAATCAGCCCCAGCATTTT
CASSYLDSYNQPQHF
>NA|NA|TRBJ1-3|TRBV5-4
TGTGCCAGCAGCTCTACAGCCTTGGGAAACACCATATATTTT
CASSSTALGNTIYF